This T cell receptor (beta chain) was profiled in a study of T cell responses to AZD1222 COVID-19 vaccine. Note on this clone: The antigen remains undetermined.

Assay: immunoSEQ multiplex PCR; the TCRdb copy retains only in-frame clones and omits some. The sample has roughly 99,000 clones; just over 90% are singletons. Study findings and constraints: Per reports, nearly half of all spike-specific TCRs target regions that are unmutated in variants. Just six people given AZD1222 tested seropositive at baseline. After two AZD1222 doses, spike-specific TCR breadth and depth rose versus day 0.

After removal of 4 bases from V and 4 bases from J, the junction contained 4 bases not matched to a gene. The CDR3 contains 13 residues. CDR1 is SGHRS and CDR2 is YFSETQ in the germline V gene. The clonotype was recovered from an adult who received the AZD1222 COVID-19 vaccine. The chain has TRBV5-1 and TRBJ2-7; 8 nucleotides agree with TRBD1. Here the sequenced sample was peripheral blood, taken 28 days after the second AZD1222 dose. In nucleotides, the CDR3 is TGCGCCAGCAGCACCGGACAGGGTTACGAGCAGTACTTC. This sequence encodes CASSTGQGYEQYF.